This paragraph reports one T cell receptor (beta chain). The data originate from a study of blood T cell repertoires in COVID-19. The wider study: Researchers got acute and convalescent COVID-19 samples from the United States, Italy and Spain. PBMCs, B-cell-depleted T cells, or T cells were the source of the cDNA or gDNA that made up the material.

Study processing details: Estimation of nucleated cell counts relied on the amplification of reference gene primers. TCRdb keeps only in-frame clones here, not all; method: immunoSEQ multiplex PCR. D and trimming were read from the DNA, whereas the V and J calls and clone size are those reported in that table. The repertoire has more than 100,000 clones, around 90% of them found once; the top ten carry 17%. Trimming removed 4 bases from V and 1 base from J; junction bases left unmatched: 9. Germline assignment: CDR1 SGHNT and CDR2 YYREEE (reference sequence). The CDR3 contains 17 residues. The rearrangement links TRBV5-4 to TRBJ1-1, with 11 bases aligning to TRBD1. Sequenced: peripheral blood. The clonotype comes from a woman of 80 years or more in a cohort sampled during active COVID-19. The CDR3, as DNA: TGTGCCAGCAGCCTGGCAGGACAGGGGGCGGGGAACACTGAAGCTTTCTTT. The encoded protein is CASSLAGQGAGNTEAFF.